Presented here are 21 T cell receptor beta chains from one specimen sequenced in a study of CD8+CD57+ T cells in acquired aplastic anemia. Sequencing involved patients with CD8+CD57+ cell expansion previously shown by flow cytometry. According to the study, genomic DNA was the template for TCR beta VDJ and CDR3 profiling. A single record per CDR3 protein comes from TCRdb applying MiXCR to the reads. The data hold about 200,000 distinct CDR3 sequences, with 65% observed a single time. The source material was sorted CD4+, CD8+, or CD8+CD57+ T cells (not recorded which) from PBMCs. These receptors all come from a human donor with aplastic anemia.

To note about this clonotype: The junction departs from the called germline gene at one end, perhaps through a read error. The chain has TRBV7-9 and TRBJ2-3; no firm D call. Germline CDR1 and CDR2: SEHNR and FQNEAQ (reference sequence). This CDR3 has 10 amino acids. The CDR3 DNA sequence: TGTGCCAGCAGCAGAGATACGCAGTATTTT. Protein: CASSRDTQYF.

CDR3 in DNA: TGTGCCAGCAGCTTAGGGGTCCAGGGGACCCAGTACTTC. This gives the protein CASSLGVQGTQYF. The chain uses TRBV11-2 and TRBJ2-5, with a possible D match to TRBD1 (5 bases). Germline V gives CDR1 SGHAT, CDR2 FQNNGV. There are 13 residues in the CDR3. V was clipped by 1 base and J by 7 bases, with 10 bases between them.

The chain links TRBV3-1 to TRBJ1-1; D is unresolved. The length of the CDR3 is 14 residues. Germline CDR1 and CDR2: LGHDT and YNNKEL (reference sequence). The ends were cut back, 0 bases at V and 1 base at J, with 6 bases in the middle. This CDR3 reads CASSQESANTEAFF. The CDR3 DNA reads as TGTGCCAGCAGCCAAGAATCGGCGAACACTGAAGCTTTCTTT.

This clonotype was detected only a few times. The chain employs TRBV10-2 and TRBJ2-7, with D tentatively TRBD2 (5 bases). The length of the CDR3 is 11 residues. Germline V gene lookup returns CDR1 WSHSY and CDR2 SAAADI. The ends were cut back, 11 bases at V and 6 bases at J, with 14 bases in the middle. The DNA for the CDR3 is TGCGCCGCGGGCACGATAGGCGAGCAGTACTTC. This codes for CAAGTIGEQYF.

The gene calls are TRBV7-2 and TRBJ2-7; D possibly corresponds to TRBD1 (6 bases). The V gene's germline CDR1 is SGHTA and CDR2 FQGNSA. Trimming pared 3 bases from V and 7 bases from J, leaving 16 bases between. This CDR3 contains 14 residues. The DNA of the CDR3 is TGTGCCAGCAGCTTGATGAACAGGGTAAGGGAGCAGTACTTC. As protein: CASSLMNRVREQYF. Full variable domain (remainder filled in from reference TRBV7-2 and TRBJ2-7): GAGVSQSPSNKVTEKGKDVELRCDPISGHTALYWYRQSLGQGLEFLIYFQGNSAPDKSGLPSDRFSAERTGGSVSTLTIQRTQQEDSAVYLCASSLMNRVREQYFGPGTRLTVT.

This clonotype was seen more than once but under ten times. The gene calls are TRBV20-1 and TRBJ2-5; 8 bases align to TRBD2. Germline CDR1 and CDR2: DFQATT and SNEGSKA (reference sequence). With V trimmed by 8 bases and J by 1 base, 6 bases remained unmatched. The CDR3 extends over 13 amino acids. The CDR3 bases are TGCAGTCTGTGGACTAGCTCCCAAGAGACCCAGTACTTC. This encodes CSLWTSSQETQYF.

This chain links TRBV6-1 with TRBJ2-5, with TRBD1 identical over 8 bases. The CDR3 sequence is 15 residues long. J was trimmed by 3 bases and V by 3 bases; bases with no gene match: 6. Germline V gene lookup returns CDR1 MNHNS and CDR2 SASEGT. CDR3 loop: CASSDRGPTKETQYF. CDR3 bases: TGTGCCAGCAGTGACAGGGGGCCTACCAAAGAGACCCAGTACTTC.

This clonotype was seen ten or more times. The J gene is TRBJ2-2, the V gene TRBV7-9, with 7 bases identical to TRBD2. In germline, CDR1 is SEHNR, CDR2 FQNEAQ (reference sequence). The CDR3 is 15 residues long. Trimming cost V 3 bases and J 0 bases; bases outside gene matches: 1. CDR3 nucleotide sequence: TGTGCCAGCAGCTTCCTAGCGGCGAACACCGGGGAGCTGTTTTTT. This sequence encodes CASSFLAANTGELFF.

The J gene is TRBJ2-3, the V gene TRBV7-2; TRBD1 agrees at 7 bases. From germline, CDR1 is SGHTA and CDR2 FQGNSA. This CDR3 has 14 amino acids. Trimming cost V 7 bases and J 0 bases; bases outside gene matches: 4. The CDR3 DNA reads TGTGCCAGCAAACGGGGACAGAGCACAGATACGCAGTATTTT. It codes for CASKRGQSTDTQYF.

The chain recombines TRBV4-2 with TRBJ1-5; D might be TRBD1 (5 bases). Between the trimmed V and J ends, which lost 3 bases and 3 bases, there was a span of 15 bases. This CDR3 comprises 16 residues. Germline V gene lookup returns CDR1 LGHNA and CDR2 YNFKEQ. The DNA of the CDR3 is TGTGCCAGCAGCCAGGGGACTTCATATGCCAATCAGCCCCAGCATTTT. Translating it yields CASSQGTSYANQPQHF.

As to this clonotype: The junction differs from germline at one of its ends, possibly a read error. This chain connects TRBV7-3 to TRBJ1-6; TRBD1 aligns across 7 bases. CDR1 and CDR2 from the germline V gene are SGHTA and FQGTGA. This CDR3 has 16 residues. CDR3 loop: CASSLQGSSYNSPLHF. CDR3 bases: TGCGCCAGCAGCCTACAGGGGAGCTCCTATAATTCACCCCTCCACTTT. The full variable domain, with the rest looked up from reference TRBV7-3 and TRBJ1-6, is GAGVSQTPSNKVTEKGKYVELRCDPISGHTALYWYRQSLGQGPEFLIYFQGTGAADDSGLPNDRFFAVRPEGSVSTLKIQRTERGDSAVYLCASSLQGSSYNSPLHFGNGTRLTVT.

J is TRBJ2-5 and V is TRBV13; 9 bases agree with TRBD2. The CDR3 covers 15 residues. V lost 4 bases to trimming and J lost 5 bases; unmatched junction nucleotides: 8. Germline V gene lookup returns CDR1 PRHDT and CDR2 FYEKMQ (reference sequence). As DNA, the CDR3 is TGTGCCAGCAGCTATTCTAGCGGGGCTGTTGAGACCCAGTACTTC. It encodes CASSYSSGAVETQYF.

This chain joins TRBV25-1 and TRBJ2-2, with TRBD1 matching over 12 bases. Germline CDR1 reads MGHDK; CDR2 reads SYGVNS. This CDR3 comprises 18 residues. After removal of 4 bases from V and 5 bases from J, the junction contained 11 bases not matched to a gene. CDR3 protein: CASSGGGQGAKVTGELFF. The CDR3 nucleotides read TGTGCCAGCAGTGGTGGGGGACAGGGGGCGAAAGTTACCGGGGAGCTGTTTTTT.

This chain joins TRBV7-6 and TRBJ2-7; D may be TRBD2 (7 bases). The germline CDR1 and CDR2 sequences are SGHVS and FNYEAQ. V shed 6 bases and J shed 5 bases, with 20 bases lying between them. The CDR3 spans 15 residues. The CDR3 DNA reads as TGTGCCAGCAGTTTGGGGGCGGGGGTATTAGACGAGCAGTACTTC. Residues: CASSLGAGVLDEQYF.

The table lists this clonotype with a few counts. The chain uses TRBV15 and TRBJ2-7, with 11 bases fitting TRBD2. Germline values: CDR1 LNHNV, CDR2 YYDKDF (reference sequence). The CDR3 covers 17 residues. The trim removed 2 bases at V and 4 bases at J, leaving 10 bases unmatched. The CDR3 spells CATSRRPSLAGVYEQYF. The DNA for the CDR3 is TGTGCCACCAGCAGACGACCCTCACTAGCGGGAGTTTACGAGCAGTACTTC.

The V call is TRBV6-5, the J call TRBJ2-1, with 10 nucleotides matching TRBD1. The J segment lost 7 bases and the V segment lost 9 bases, leaving 9 bases of the junction unmatched. The CDR3 is made up of 14 amino acids. Germline CDR1 MNHEY, CDR2 SVGAGI. CDR3 protein: CASKDRGFYNEQFF. The DNA of the CDR3 is TGTGCCAGTAAGGACAGGGGGTTCTATAATGAGCAGTTCTTC.

The V call is TRBV20-1, the J call TRBJ1-2, with D possibly being TRBD1 (5 bases). Germline CDR1 and CDR2: DFQATT and SNEGSKA (reference sequence). With 5 bases removed from V and 4 bases from J, the gap between germline ends came to 17 bases. CDR3 length: 14 amino acids. The CDR3 reads CSAPKRQSSYGYTF. The CDR3 region has the DNA TGCAGTGCTCCAAAACGACAGAGCAGCTATGGCTACACCTTC.

V gene TRBV2 combines with J gene TRBJ2-1, with 10 positions matching TRBD2. Losses at the gene ends were 3 bases for V and 0 bases for J; bases not matched to a gene: 8. CDR3 size: 18 residues. Germline V gene data show CDR1 as SNHLY and CDR2 as FYNNEI. The CDR3 DNA reads as TGTGCCAGCAGTGAGGGAGCGGGGGGGCAGGGCTCCTACAATGAGCAGTTCTTC. It yields the protein CASSEGAGGQGSYNEQFF.

CDR3 DNA sequence: TGCAGTGCTTCTCGGAGGGGACGCAATACCTACGAGCAGTACTTC. Translation: CSASRRGRNTYEQYF. The chain is built from TRBV20-1 and TRBJ2-7; D possibly corresponds to TRBD2 (6 bases). Germline loops: CDR1 DFQATT, CDR2 SNEGSKA (reference sequence). The CDR3 extends over 15 amino acids. Between the trimmed V and J ends, which lost 5 bases and 2 bases, there was a span of 19 bases.

The V call is TRBV10-3, the J call TRBJ1-2; 10 bases are shared with TRBD1. CDR1 ENHRY and CDR2 SYGVKD come from the germline V gene. The V gene end was trimmed by 11 bases and the J gene end by 2 bases; junction bases not matched to a gene: 8. The CDR3 has 14 residues. CDR3 sequence reads: CAVGEGQGNYGYTF. The CDR3, as DNA: TGTGCCGTAGGGGAGGGACAGGGGAACTATGGCTACACCTTC.

At least ten counts were recorded for this clonotype. The V gene is TRBV10-3, the J gene TRBJ1-1, with a possible D match to TRBD1 (5 bases). Between the trimmed V and J ends, which lost 2 bases and 4 bases, there was a span of 20 bases. This CDR3 comprises 17 residues. In germline, CDR1 is ENHRY, CDR2 SYGVKD. This CDR3 is CAISEPPSTELGTEAFF. CDR3 bases: TGTGCCATCAGTGAGCCACCCTCGACAGAGTTGGGCACTGAAGCTTTCTTT.